These 10 T cell receptor beta chains came from one sample sequenced in a study of regulatory T cells in long-lasting Graves disease. Documented time point: newly diagnosed GD, antithyroid drugs for less than 3 months. Researchers made the TCR library from RNA that was extracted from PBMCs. Arm-PCR with iRepertoire HTBI primers amplified the CDR3 regions for these TCR beta libraries. MiXCR was run by TCRdb on the multiplex PCR reads, yielding one entry per CDR3 protein. Of about 200,000 distinct CDR3 sequences in the sample, about a sixth are singletons; the top ten hold 22%. This specimen was peripheral blood mononuclear cells (PBMCs), taken at new diagnosis, from a patient treated with antithyroid drugs. All receptors derive from a female donor with Graves disease.

The CDR3 here is CASSYSASGTMNTEAFF. Written as DNA, the CDR3 is TGTGCCAGCAGTTACTCCGCCTCCGGGACCATGAACACTGAAGCTTTCTTT. This chain links TRBV6-2 or TRBV6-3 with TRBJ1-1; possible D gene TRBD1, 5 bases. Germline V CDR1 and CDR2: MNHEY, SVGEGT. The V gene lost 0 bases and the J gene lost 0 bases, with 14 bases spanning the gap. The CDR3 sequence is 17 residues long.

Comments on this clonotype: One junction end disagrees with the germline gene, perhaps due to a read error. The chain is built from TRBV7-7 and TRBJ2-5, with 14 bases matching TRBD2. Germline loops: CDR1 SSHAT, CDR2 FNYEAQ (reference sequence). The CDR3 spans 15 residues. Here the CDR3 reads CASSSGTSGSETQYF. Written as DNA, the CDR3 is TGTGCTAGCAGCAGTGGGACTAGCGGGAGTGAGACCCAGTACTTC.

This clonotype was seen at least ten times. This sequence joins TRBV6-1 and TRBJ2-5, with D possibly being TRBD1 (6 bases). Germline CDR1 MNHNS, CDR2 SASEGT. This CDR3 comprises 13 residues. V lost 6 bases, J lost 6 bases, and 14 bases lay in between. CDR3 region: CASSNLGGQTQYF. DNA for the CDR3: TGTGCCAGCAGCAATCTAGGGGGACAGACCCAGTACTTC.

Points on this clonotype: This sequence may be a read error, since a much larger clone differs from it by one base. V usage is TRBV2 and J usage is TRBJ2-7; 8 bases line up with TRBD1. Germline values: CDR1 SNHLY, CDR2 FYNNEI. With V trimmed by 4 bases and J by 3 bases, 2 bases remained unmatched. The CDR3 loop spans 13 amino acids. CDR3 amino acids: CASSGTGYYEQYF. The CDR3 nucleotides are TGTGCCAGCAGTGGGACAGGGTACTACGAGCAGTACTTC.

The chain employs TRBV10-3 and TRBJ2-2; D may be TRBD2 (5 bases). Trimming left V 3 bases short and J 6 bases short, with 8 bases between. The CDR3 length is 13 residues. Germline assignment: CDR1 ENHRY and CDR2 SYGVKD. As DNA, the CDR3 is TGTGCCATCAGTGACTCAGCGGCCGGGGAGCTGTTTTTT. This encodes CAISDSAAGELFF.

This clonotype was counted at least ten times. This chain joins TRBV10-3 and TRBJ2-3, with unresolved D. V lost 3 bases, J lost 9 bases, and 10 bases lay in between. The CDR3 is 12 residues long. The germline CDR1 and CDR2 sequences are ENHRY and SYGVKD. The CDR3 region is CAISDSPDTQYF. The CDR3 DNA reads TGTGCCATCAGTGATAGCCCCGACACGCAGTATTTT.

The rearrangement joins TRBV2 to TRBJ1-1, with D maybe TRBD1 (6 bases). Looked up from germline, CDR1 is SNHLY and CDR2 is FYNNEI. The length of the CDR3 is 13 residues. The germline V and J ends were trimmed by 4 bases and 5 bases, with 11 bases remaining between them. CDR3 protein: CASSAGAGTEAFF. The CDR3 nucleotides are TGTGCCAGCAGTGCGGGGGCTGGAACTGAAGCTTTCTTT.

This clonotype was picked up many times. The V and J genes are TRBV20-1 and TRBJ2-5; weak D call: TRBD2 (5 bases). The CDR3 loop spans 15 amino acids. CDR1 and CDR2 from the germline V gene are DFQATT and SNEGSKA (reference sequence). V lost 1 base and J 4 bases, leaving 16 bases between the germline ends. The chain's CDR3 is CSARAPLVAGETQYF. CDR3 DNA sequence: TGCAGTGCTAGAGCCCCACTAGTGGCGGGAGAGACCCAGTACTTC.

The V gene is TRBV5-1, the J gene TRBJ2-1; tentative D call: TRBD1 (5 bases). Germline CDR1 is SGHRS and CDR2 is YFSETQ. The CDR3 consists of 13 residues. The ends were cut back, 0 bases at V and 5 bases at J, with 6 bases in the middle. The CDR3: CASSLVGDNEQFF. The CDR3 coding sequence is TGCGCCAGCAGCTTGGTAGGGGACAATGAGCAGTTCTTC.

Only a few counts were recorded for this clonotype. The chain has TRBV27 and TRBJ2-1; D gene uncertain. CDR1 is MNHEY and CDR2 is SMNVEV in the germline V gene (reference sequence). This CDR3 comprises 16 residues. Between the trimmed V and J ends, which lost 4 bases and 2 bases, there was a span of 15 bases. Here the CDR3 DNA reads TGTGCCAGCAGTTCTTGGCAGAGCAAGACCTACAATGAGCAGTTCTTC. Translated, it gives CASSSWQSKTYNEQFF.